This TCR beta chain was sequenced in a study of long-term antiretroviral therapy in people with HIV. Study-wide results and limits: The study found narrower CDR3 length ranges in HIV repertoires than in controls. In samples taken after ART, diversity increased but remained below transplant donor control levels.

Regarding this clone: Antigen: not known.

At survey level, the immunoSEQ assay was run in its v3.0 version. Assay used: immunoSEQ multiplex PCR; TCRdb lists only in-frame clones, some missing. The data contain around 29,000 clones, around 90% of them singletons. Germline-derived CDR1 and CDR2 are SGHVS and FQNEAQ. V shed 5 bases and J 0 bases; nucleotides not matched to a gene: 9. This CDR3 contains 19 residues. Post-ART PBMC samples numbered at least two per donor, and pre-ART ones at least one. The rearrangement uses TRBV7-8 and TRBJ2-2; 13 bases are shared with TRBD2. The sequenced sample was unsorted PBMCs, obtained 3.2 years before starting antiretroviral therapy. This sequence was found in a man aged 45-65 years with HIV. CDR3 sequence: CASSTQTSGGNTNTGELFF. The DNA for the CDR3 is TGTGCCAGCAGCACACAGACTAGCGGGGGGAATACGAACACCGGGGAGCTGTTTTTT.